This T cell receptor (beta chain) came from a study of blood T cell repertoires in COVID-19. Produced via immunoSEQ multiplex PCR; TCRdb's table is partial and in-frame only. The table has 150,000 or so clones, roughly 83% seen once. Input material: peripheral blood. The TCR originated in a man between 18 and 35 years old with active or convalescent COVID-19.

Here the CDR3 DNA reads TGTGCCAGCAGCACCCGGACAGTCTCCTACGAGCAGTACTTC. This encodes CASSTRTVSYEQYF. The chain uses TRBV7-2 and TRBJ2-7; TRBD1 is a possible D gene (6 bases). The germline V and J ends were trimmed by 5 bases and 0 bases, with 11 bases remaining between them. Germline V CDR1 and CDR2: SGHTA, FQGNSA. This CDR3 comprises 14 residues.